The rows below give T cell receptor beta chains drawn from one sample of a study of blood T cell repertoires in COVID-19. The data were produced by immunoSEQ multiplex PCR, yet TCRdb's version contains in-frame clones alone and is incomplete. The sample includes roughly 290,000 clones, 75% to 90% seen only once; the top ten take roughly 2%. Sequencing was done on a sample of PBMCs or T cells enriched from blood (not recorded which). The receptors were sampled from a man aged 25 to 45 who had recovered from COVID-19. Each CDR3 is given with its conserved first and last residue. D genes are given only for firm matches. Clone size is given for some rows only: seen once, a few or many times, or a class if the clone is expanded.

DNA: TGCAGTGCTAGGAGAGAGACCCAGTACTTC
CDR3: CSARRETQYF
V: TRBV20-1
size: -
J: TRBJ2-5
D: -

DNA: TGTGCCAGCAGTGCCAACCAGGGGGCCGGTCAGCCCCAGCATTTT
CDR3: CASSANQGAGQPQHF
V: TRBV6-4
size: -
J: TRBJ1-5
D: TRBD1

DNA: TGTGCCAGCAGTGAACCCGGGGGGTACAATGAGCAGTTCTTC
CDR3: CASSEPGGYNEQFF
V: TRBV6-1
size: many
J: TRBJ2-1
D: TRBD2

DNA: TGTGCCAGCAGCTTGGGGGGGGGCGTCAGTCCCGGGGAGCTGTTTTTT
CDR3: CASSLGGGVSPGELFF
V: TRBV5-4
size: -
J: TRBJ2-2
D: -

DNA: TGTGCCAGCAGCTTACGCGAGACTAGCACAGATACGCAGTATTTT
CDR3: CASSLRETSTDTQYF
V: TRBV7-9
size: -
J: TRBJ2-3
D: -

DNA: TGTGCCAGCAGCTTAGAGGTTCAGCGTCGAGATACGCAGTATTTT
CDR3: CASSLEVQRRDTQYF
V: TRBV13
size: -
J: TRBJ2-3
D: -

DNA: TGTGCCAGCAGTTTAGCTAGCATGAACACTGAAGCTTTCTTT
CDR3: CASSLASMNTEAFF
V: TRBV2
size: -
J: TRBJ1-1
D: -

DNA: TGTGCCAGCTCACCGGGACTAGCGGGGGGTGATGAGCAGTTCTTC
CDR3: CASSPGLAGGDEQFF
V: TRBV18
size: -
J: TRBJ2-1
D: TRBD2

DNA: TGTGCCTGGAGCCCTGTGCGACCGCGGGGATATACGCAGTATTTT
CDR3: CAWSPVRPRGYTQYF
V: TRBV30
size: -
J: TRBJ2-3
D: -

DNA: TGTGCCAGCAGTGATTACTCAGACTTTATGAACACTGAAGCTTTCTTT
CDR3: CASSDYSDFMNTEAFF
V: TRBV2
size: -
J: TRBJ1-1
D: -

DNA: TGTGCCAGCAGCACGCGACAGGTTACCGGGGAGCTGTTTTTT
CDR3: CASSTRQVTGELFF
V: TRBV7-9
size: once
J: TRBJ2-2
D: -

DNA: TGCAGCGTGAGACAGGGAGGTGGAAACACCATATATTTT
CDR3: CSVRQGGGNTIYF
V: TRBV29-1
size: -
J: TRBJ1-3
D: TRBD1

DNA: TGTGCCAGCAGTTACTCAGTCGGGAGTCCGGGGACTGAAGCTTTCTTT
CDR3: CASSYSVGSPGTEAFF
V: TRBV6-5
size: few
J: TRBJ1-1
D: -

DNA: TGTGCCAGTAGCCCGACTATCAACATTCGGACTGACGCCTATTCACCCCTCCACTTT
CDR3: CASSPTINIRTDAYSPLHF
V: TRBV19
size: -
J: TRBJ1-6
D: -

DNA: TGCAGCGTTGATGACACCGCTACTGATTTCTATGGCTACACCTTC
CDR3: CSVDDTATDFYGYTF
V: TRBV29-1
size: -
J: TRBJ1-2
D: -

DNA: TGTGCCAGCAGTTTATGGGGAACAGGCGATGTGAATGGCTACACCTTC
CDR3: CASSLWGTGDVNGYTF
V: TRBV27
size: -
J: TRBJ1-2
D: -

DNA: TGTGCCTGGAGTGGGACAGACAATCAGCCCCAGCATTTT
CDR3: CAWSGTDNQPQHF
V: TRBV30
size: -
J: TRBJ1-5
D: -

DNA: TGCAGCGTTAGGACAGGGGGGGACACTGAAGCTTTCTTT
CDR3: CSVRTGGDTEAFF
V: TRBV29-1
size: -
J: TRBJ1-1
D: TRBD1

DNA: TGTGCCAGCAGCGTTGGTAGCCTACGGGAGACCCAGTACTTC
CDR3: CASSVGSLRETQYF
V: TRBV9
size: -
J: TRBJ2-5
D: -

DNA: TGTGCCAGCAGCTTAGACCGCAGATGGGGCTACACCTTC
CDR3: CASSLDRRWGYTF
V: TRBV7-8
size: -
J: TRBJ1-2
D: -

DNA: TGTGCCAGCAGTTACTCAGGACTCATAATAACCGGGGAGCTGTTTTTT
CDR3: CASSYSGLIITGELFF
V: TRBV6-5
size: -
J: TRBJ2-2
D: -

DNA: TGTGCCAGTAGTATTGGGGGCGCGGATGGCTACACCTTC
CDR3: CASSIGGADGYTF
V: TRBV19
size: -
J: TRBJ1-2
D: -

DNA: TGTGCCAGCAGAACCGGGGGGAGCGGCTACACCTTC
CDR3: CASRTGGSGYTF
V: TRBV25-1
size: -
J: TRBJ1-2
D: -

DNA: TGTGCCAGCAGCTTAGAGCGGGGGGCCCGAAGGGGCACAGATACGCAGTATTTT
CDR3: CASSLERGARRGTDTQYF
V: TRBV7-2
size: -
J: TRBJ2-3
D: TRBD2

DNA: TGTGCCAGTAGTGGGGACAGCACTGAAGCTTTCTTT
CDR3: CASSGDSTEAFF
V: TRBV19
size: -
J: TRBJ1-1
D: TRBD1

DNA: TGTGCCAGTAGTCACCCGGGACAGGGTTTAGGTGAGCAGTTCTTC
CDR3: CASSHPGQGLGEQFF
V: TRBV19
size: few
J: TRBJ2-1
D: TRBD1

DNA: TGTGCCAGCAGTGAAGCTCGGACAGCTTATCAGCCCCAGCATTTT
CDR3: CASSEARTAYQPQHF
V: TRBV2
size: -
J: TRBJ1-5
D: -

DNA: TGTGCCAGCAGCGTAGCTGTGACAGCCCCCCCCGGGGAGCTGTTTTTT
CDR3: CASSVAVTAPPGELFF
V: TRBV9
size: -
J: TRBJ2-2
D: -

DNA: TGTGCCAGCAGTAGAACCGGGACAGGGCTACTCGAGCAGTACTTC
CDR3: CASSRTGTGLLEQYF
V: TRBV6-5
size: -
J: TRBJ2-7
D: TRBD1

DNA: TGTGCCACCAGTGATAAGGACAGTTCTAGGGAGCAGTTCTTC
CDR3: CATSDKDSSREQFF
V: TRBV24-1
size: once
J: TRBJ2-1
D: -

DNA: TGTGCCAGCAGCGCAAAGGGACAGGACACTGAAGCTTTCTTT
CDR3: CASSAKGQDTEAFF
V: TRBV11-3
size: -
J: TRBJ1-1
D: TRBD1

DNA: TGTGCCAGCAGCCAAGTATCCGGGGTGGCAGATACGCAGTATTTT
CDR3: CASSQVSGVADTQYF
V: TRBV3-1/TRBV3-2
size: -
J: TRBJ2-3
D: -

DNA: TGCGCCAGCAGTGAGTCCGGCAGGGGGCCGAACATTCAGTACTTC
CDR3: CASSESGRGPNIQYF
V: TRBV10-1
size: -
J: TRBJ2-4
D: TRBD1

DNA: TGTGCCAGTAGTCGGGTACAGGGTGGCAATCAGCCCCAGCATTTT
CDR3: CASSRVQGGNQPQHF
V: TRBV19
size: -
J: TRBJ1-5
D: -

DNA: TGTGCCACCTGTCTAGAGGAGAACACCGGGGAGCTGTTTTTT
CDR3: CATCLEENTGELFF
V: TRBV24-1
size: -
J: TRBJ2-2
D: -

DNA: TGTGCCAGCAGCTCTGGAAGGGACAGGGTGCGCTATGGCTACACCTTC
CDR3: CASSSGRDRVRYGYTF
V: TRBV5-4
size: -
J: TRBJ1-2
D: TRBD1

DNA: TGTGCCAGCAGTTGGACAGGGGGATATCAGCCCCAGCATTTT
CDR3: CASSWTGGYQPQHF
V: TRBV27
size: -
J: TRBJ1-5
D: TRBD1

DNA: TGTGCCAGCAGCTTGAGCCACAGGGGCTTCGGAAACACCATATATTTT
CDR3: CASSLSHRGFGNTIYF
V: TRBV5-7
size: -
J: TRBJ1-3
D: TRBD1

DNA: TGTGCCAGCACAATCCGCACAGATACGCAGTATTTT
CDR3: CASTIRTDTQYF
V: TRBV2
size: -
J: TRBJ2-3
D: -

DNA: TGTGCCAGCTCACCCGTCCCGGGACAGGGCTCGGGCTCTGGAAACACCATATATTTT
CDR3: CASSPVPGQGSGSGNTIYF
V: TRBV18
size: -
J: TRBJ1-3
D: TRBD1

DNA: TGTGCCAGCAGCGGGACAGGGGGGAACACTGAAGCTTTCTTT
CDR3: CASSGTGGNTEAFF
V: TRBV6-5
size: -
J: TRBJ1-1
D: TRBD1

DNA: TGTGCCAGCAGCTCCGGCAGGGTAGGGGAGACCCAGTACTTC
CDR3: CASSSGRVGETQYF
V: TRBV11-3
size: -
J: TRBJ2-5
D: -

DNA: TGTGCCAGCAGTGGCCCTGGGGGGGGCATAGGCTACACCTTC
CDR3: CASSGPGGGIGYTF
V: TRBV25-1
size: -
J: TRBJ1-2
D: -

DNA: TGTGCCAGCAGCCTTGGACAGGTCGGAGGAAAACTGTTTTTT
CDR3: CASSLGQVGGKLFF
V: TRBV5-4
size: -
J: TRBJ1-4
D: TRBD1

DNA: TGTGCTAGCAGCTTGGGGCCGGGACAGGGACCTTACAATGAGCAGTTCTTC
CDR3: CASSLGPGQGPYNEQFF
V: TRBV7-7
size: -
J: TRBJ2-1
D: TRBD1

DNA: TGTGCCAGCAGCTTAGATACAGGAAGGAATGAAAAACTGTTTTTT
CDR3: CASSLDTGRNEKLFF
V: TRBV11-2
size: -
J: TRBJ1-4
D: -

DNA: TGTGCCAGCAGAACCACATCCGGCGGGGGGGAGCAGTACTTC
CDR3: CASRTTSGGGEQYF
V: TRBV27
size: -
J: TRBJ2-7
D: TRBD2

DNA: TGTGCCAGCAGTGGACAAGTGAACACTGAAGCTTTCTTT
CDR3: CASSGQVNTEAFF
V: TRBV2
size: -
J: TRBJ1-1
D: -

DNA: TGTGCCAGCAGCCAAATTGCGGGGGGCGATCAGCCCCAGCATTTT
CDR3: CASSQIAGGDQPQHF
V: TRBV2
size: -
J: TRBJ1-5
D: -

DNA: TGTGCCAGCAGTTTAGGGACAGGGTGGAATCAGCCCCAGCATTTT
CDR3: CASSLGTGWNQPQHF
V: TRBV27
size: -
J: TRBJ1-5
D: TRBD1

DNA: TGCGCCAGCAGCTTAGTCCCGGGACAGGGCTACGAGCAGTACTTC
CDR3: CASSLVPGQGYEQYF
V: TRBV5-1
size: -
J: TRBJ2-7
D: TRBD1

DNA: TGTGCCAGCAGCTTGGACCAAGGAGGTCCCTATGGCTACACCTTC
CDR3: CASSLDQGGPYGYTF
V: TRBV5-6
size: -
J: TRBJ1-2
D: -

DNA: TGTGCCAGCAGCTTGACAGGGGTTCAGAACACTGAAGCTTTCTTT
CDR3: CASSLTGVQNTEAFF
V: TRBV6-5
size: once
J: TRBJ1-1
D: TRBD1

DNA: TGTGCCAGCAGTTCGGACAGGGGAGATAAGTACTTC
CDR3: CASSSDRGDKYF
V: TRBV12-3/TRBV12-4
size: few
J: TRBJ2-7
D: TRBD1

DNA: TGTGCCAGCAGTTTGGCTCAGGCCCAGTACTTC
CDR3: CASSLAQAQYF
V: TRBV6-2/TRBV6-3
size: -
J: TRBJ2-5
D: -

DNA: TGTGCCAGCAGCCCGTTGAACACTGAAGCTTTCTTT
CDR3: CASSPLNTEAFF
V: TRBV5-8
size: -
J: TRBJ1-1
D: -

DNA: TGTGCCACCGGAGACGGCCCCGAAGCTTTCTTT
CDR3: CATGDGPEAFF
V: TRBV10-3
size: few
J: TRBJ1-1
D: -

DNA: TGTGCCAGCGGACAGATTGGAAACACCATATATTTT
CDR3: CASGQIGNTIYF
V: TRBV3-1/TRBV3-2
size: -
J: TRBJ1-3
D: -

DNA: TGTGCCAGCAGCTTGAATCTTGGCTACACCTTC
CDR3: CASSLNLGYTF
V: TRBV5-8
size: -
J: TRBJ1-2
D: -